These 16 T cell receptor beta chains were all obtained from the same sample, sequenced in a study of blood T cell repertoires in COVID-19. Using immunoSEQ multiplex PCR, the repertoire was profiled, and TCRdb retains in-frame clones only, with some absent. The table lists 300,000 to 350,000 clones, over 80% of them singletons. The sequenced sample was PBMCs or T cells enriched from blood (not recorded which). Receptors were obtained from a woman aged 18-29 years who had recovered from COVID-19.

In its sample, this clone was seen once. The chain carries TRBV18 and TRBJ1-2, with 9 bases matching TRBD1. With V trimmed by 5 bases and J by 9 bases, 7 bases remained unmatched. CDR1 and CDR2 from the germline V gene are KGHSH and LQKENI. The CDR3 consists of 13 residues. The CDR3 loop is CASSSTGGGSYTF. The CDR3 DNA sequence: TGTGCCAGCTCATCTACAGGGGGCGGGAGCTACACCTTC.

The genes are TRBV10-1 and TRBJ1-1, with D possibly matching TRBD1 (5 bases). The CDR3 contains 13 residues. The V end was cut by 6 bases, the J end by 0 bases, with 8 bases between. Germline assignment: CDR1 WNHNN and CDR2 SYGVQD (reference sequence). Here the CDR3 reads CASRTAMNTEAFF. Here the CDR3 DNA reads TGCGCCAGCAGGACAGCTATGAACACTGAAGCTTTCTTT.

The rearrangement joins TRBV10-3 to TRBJ1-2; D perhaps matches TRBD1 (5 bases). The CDR3 spans 15 residues. The germline CDR1 and CDR2 sequences are ENHRY and SYGVKD. Trimming stripped 3 bases from V and 1 base from J, with 12 bases between. CDR3 in amino acids: CAISDIPGDNYGYTF. CDR3 nucleotide sequence: TGTGCCATCAGTGACATCCCGGGGGATAACTATGGCTACACCTTC.

Here the CDR3 DNA reads TGTGCCAGTAGAGGGCGGGAGGACTCCTACGAGCAGTACTTC. Its translation is CASRGREDSYEQYF. This chain joins TRBV19 and TRBJ2-7; the match to TRBD2 covers 8 bases. Germline V gene data show CDR1 as LNHDA and CDR2 as SQIVND (reference sequence). CDR3 size: 14 residues. V lost 6 bases and J lost 0; bases outside the gene matches: 4.

This sequence joins TRBV21-1 and TRBJ2-1; TRBD1, the table's D call, was not compared with the DNA. TRBV21-1 is labeled a pseudogene. CDR3 length equals 14 residues. For the CDR3, the DNA is TGTGCCAGCAGCAAAAGAGGAGGGGGCGATGAGCAGTTCTTC. Protein sequence: CASSKRGGGDEQFF.

Worth noting for this clone: Additional DNA sequences in this sample encode the identical CDR3. This rearrangement joins TRBV27 to TRBJ1-1; 10 nucleotides line up with TRBD1. Trimming removed 5 bases from V and 3 bases from J; junction bases left unmatched: 6. Germline V gene lookup returns CDR1 MNHEY and CDR2 SMNVEV (reference sequence). The CDR3 extends over 15 amino acids. The CDR3 protein is CASSPRTGGDTEAFF. The CDR3 DNA sequence: TGTGCCAGCAGTCCCCGGACAGGGGGGGACACTGAAGCTTTCTTT.

The chain recombines TRBV7-8 with TRBJ1-2, with 7 positions matching TRBD1. V gave up 5 bases and J gave up 2 bases; unmatched junction bases: 2. This CDR3 has 13 residues. CDR1 is SGHVS and CDR2 is FQNEAQ in the germline V gene. This CDR3 reads CASSPTGNYGYTF. The CDR3 nucleotides read TGTGCCAGCAGCCCGACAGGGAACTATGGCTACACCTTC.

This clone was seen a handful of times. In DNA form, the CDR3 reads TGCGCCAGCAGCCCGGGACTAGCAATCGTCGCAGATACGCAGTATTTT. Its translation: CASSPGLAIVADTQYF. The gene calls are TRBV4-3 and TRBJ2-3, with 9 positions matching TRBD2. CDR1 and CDR2 (germline): LGHNA, YSLEER. The CDR3 has 16 amino acids. V lost 4 bases, J lost 4 bases, and 9 bases stayed unmatched.

Here the CDR3 reads CASSEPPIGLTNTEAFF. DNA for the CDR3: TGTGCCAGCAGTGAACCTCCGATAGGACTTACGAACACTGAAGCTTTCTTT. The chain joins TRBV6-1 to TRBJ1-1; D gene uncertain. CDR1 and CDR2 from the germline V gene are MNHNS and SASEGT. This CDR3 is 17 amino acids long. Trimming removed 2 bases from V and 1 base from J, with 17 bases in between.

The V gene is TRBV11-3, the J gene TRBJ2-3, with 10 bases matching TRBD2. The length of the CDR3 is 15 residues. Germline loops: CDR1 SGHNT, CDR2 YENEEA. The junction had 4 bases not matched to a gene; V was cut back by 5 bases and J by 2 bases. CDR3 coding DNA: TGTGCCAGCAGCCAGCGGGGGGGATACACAGATACGCAGTATTTT. Its translation: CASSQRGGYTDTQYF. Based on the CDR3 plus reference TRBV11-3 and TRBJ2-3, the full variable domain is EAGVVQSPRYKIIEKKQPVAFWCNPISGHNTLYWYLQNLGQGPELLIRYENEEAVDDSQLPKDRFSAERLKGVDSTLKIQPAELGDSAVYLCASSQRGGYTDTQYFGPGTRLTVL.

This chain uses TRBV19 with TRBJ1-4; a possible D gene is TRBD1 (6 bases). This CDR3 is 15 amino acids long. The germline V gene encodes CDR1 LNHDA and CDR2 SQIVND (reference sequence). The V gene lost 5 bases and the J gene lost 3 bases, with 13 bases spanning the gap. The CDR3 DNA reads TGTGCCAGTAGTTCACCGGGACACCCTAATGAAAAACTGTTTTTT. The encoded protein is CASSSPGHPNEKLFF.

Concerning this clone itself: The sample holds other DNA sequences that translate to the same CDR3. The rearrangement links TRBV5-4 to TRBJ1-2, with D possibly TRBD1 on 6 matching bases. Germline V gives CDR1 SGHNT, CDR2 YYREEE (reference sequence). Trimming pared 0 bases from V and 6 bases from J, leaving 15 bases between. This CDR3 spans 15 amino acids. In DNA, the CDR3 is TGTGCCAGCAGCTTGGGGGGAGTGGGGGCCGATGGCTACACCTTC. This translates into CASSLGGVGADGYTF.

This chain uses TRBV27 with TRBJ2-7, with D possibly being TRBD2 (7 bases). This CDR3 is built from 16 residues. CDR1 MNHEY and CDR2 SMNVEV come from the germline V gene (reference sequence). The ends were cut back, 2 bases at V and 0 bases at J, with 14 bases in the middle. CDR3: CASSLAAGATSYEQYF. The CDR3, as DNA: TGTGCCAGCAGTTTAGCGGCGGGGGCGACCTCCTACGAGCAGTACTTC.

The gene calls are TRBV11-1 and TRBJ2-7; 10 nucleotides match TRBD2. The CDR3 runs to 15 residues. Germline CDR1 is SGHAT and CDR2 is FQDESV (reference sequence). V trimming: 8 bases; J trimming: 4 bases; junction bases outside the gene matches: 11. CDR3 amino acids: CASSLRGLAEYEQYF. DNA for the CDR3: TGTGCCAGCTCTCTTCGAGGACTAGCGGAGTACGAGCAGTACTTC. Using reference TRBV11-1 and TRBJ2-7 for the parts outside the CDR3, the full variable domain is EAEVAQSPRYKITEKSQAVAFWCDPISGHATLYWYRQILGQGPELLVQFQDESVVDDSQLPKDRFSAERLKGVDSTLKIQPAELGDSAMYLCASSLRGLAEYEQYFGPGTRLTVT.

The V and J genes are TRBV4-3 and TRBJ2-6; D is perhaps TRBD1 (6 bases). Trimming took off 0 bases at V and 2 bases at J, with 8 bases between the two ends. The CDR3 runs 16 residues. Looked up from germline, CDR1 is LGHNA and CDR2 is YSLEER. The CDR3 sequence is CASSQDHRAGANVLTF. CDR3 sequence (DNA): TGCGCCAGCAGCCAAGATCACAGGGCTGGGGCCAACGTCCTGACTTTC.

The gene calls are TRBV4-1 and TRBJ2-7; 10 bases line up with TRBD2. The CDR3 sequence is 14 residues long. With V trimmed by 4 bases and J by 2 bases, 2 bases remained unmatched. Germline CDR1 is MGHRA and CDR2 is YSYEKL. The chain's CDR3 is CASSRLAGAYEQYF. The DNA of the CDR3 is TGCGCCAGCAGCCGGCTAGCGGGGGCCTACGAGCAGTACTTC.